The following is a T cell receptor beta chain sequence with its context. Its specificity is unknown. This sample was taken from a study of PD-1 blockade in classical Hodgkin lymphoma. Across the whole study: Intravenous delivery of nivolumab at 3 mg/kg to patients occurred every 2 weeks. Study conclusions and caveats: Patients excluded were those beginning nivolumab under 1 year after ASCT.

The repertoire was sequenced with immunoSEQ multiplex PCR; TCRdb's copy has only in-frame clones and lacks some. Of around 91,000 clones listed, roughly 79% are singletons. All patients experienced relapse after autologous stem cell transplantation, and brentuximab vedotin exposure was variable. Best responses included complete response and partial response; otherwise, the best response was progressive disease. CDR3 length: 16 residues. Germline V CDR1 and CDR2: SGDLS, YYNGEE. Germline trimming cut 4 bases from V and 6 bases from J; bases unmatched to any gene: 15. This rearrangement joins TRBV9 to TRBJ1-2, with 7 bases that match TRBD1. The sample here was peripheral blood mononuclear cells (PBMCs), taken before the second cycle of nivolumab. The receptor comes from a human donor with classical Hodgkin lymphoma. The CDR3 loop reads CASSTSPGGRGDGYTF. The CDR3 DNA sequence: TGTGCCAGCAGCACGAGCCCAGGAGGCAGGGGGGATGGCTACACCTTC.